The next 11 T cell receptor beta chains were all read from a single sample in a study of T cell repertoires in cytomegalovirus infection. Each CDR3 protein gets one entry after TCRdb re-called the reads with MiXCR. Of some 600,000 distinct CDR3 sequences in the sample, 24% were seen once. Sequences were obtained from CD8+ T cells from PBMCs. The source is a human donor in good health (CMV status not recorded). Some clones in this sample may be carry-over from other donors' samples.

This clonotype was counted a few times. This chain uses TRBV5-6 with TRBJ2-1; a weak D match, TRBD2 (5 bases). There are 15 residues in the CDR3. V lost 1 base and J 1 base, leaving 9 bases between the germline ends. The germline V gene has CDR1 SGHDT and CDR2 YYEEEE. As DNA, the CDR3 is TGTGCCAGCAGCTTGCTGCCGGGATCCTACAATGAGCAGTTCTTC. Protein sequence: CASSLLPGSYNEQFF.

This clonotype came up many times. This chain joins TRBV7-2 and TRBJ2-7, with D perhaps matching TRBD2 (6 bases). Germline-derived CDR1 and CDR2 are SGHTA and FQGNSA. V was cut by 1 base and J by 2 bases, with 15 bases left in between. This CDR3 is 16 amino acids long. CDR3 in amino acids: CASSLVPGLKTYEQYF. CDR3 coding DNA: TGTGCCAGCAGCTTAGTTCCGGGACTGAAGACCTACGAGCAGTACTTC.

This clonotype appeared a few times. The V call is TRBV11-3, the J call TRBJ2-1; 11 bases line up with TRBD1. Trimming removed 4 bases from V and 9 bases from J; junction bases left unmatched: 5. Per the germline V gene, CDR1 is SGHNT and CDR2 is YENEEA. The CDR3 covers 14 residues. The CDR3 loop reads CASSSDRGLREQFF. In nucleotides, the CDR3 is TGTGCCAGCAGCTCGGACAGGGGGCTTCGTGAGCAGTTCTTC. Variable domain in full (rest from reference TRBV11-3 and TRBJ2-1): EAGVVQSPRYKIIEKKQPVAFWCNPISGHNTLYWYLQNLGQGPELLIRYENEEAVDDSQLPKDRFSAERLKGVDSTLKIQPAELGDSAVYLCASSSDRGLREQFFGPGTRLTVL.

This clonotype turned up a few times. The genes are TRBV6-2 or TRBV6-3 and TRBJ2-1; D not certain. Deletions cut 2 bases from V and 6 bases from J, with 11 bases between. The germline gives CDR1 MNHEY, CDR2 SVGEGT. The CDR3 contains 14 residues. The CDR3 coding sequence is TGTGCCAGCAGTTACGTACTCCCCGGCAATGAGCAGTTCTTC. Encoded protein: CASSYVLPGNEQFF.

In its sample, this clonotype was seen many times. The CDR3 region is CASSQTPGTGGSGELFF. CDR3 sequence (DNA): TGTGCCAGCAGCCAGACCCCCGGGACAGGGGGCTCCGGGGAGCTGTTTTTT. The chain uses TRBV11-1 and TRBJ2-2, with 12 bases lining up with TRBD1. The CDR3 is 17 amino acids. The germline CDR1 and CDR2 sequences are SGHAT and FQDESV (reference sequence). Germline trimming cut 5 bases from V and 6 bases from J; bases unmatched to any gene: 10. Filled out from reference TRBV11-1 and TRBJ2-2, the complete variable domain reads EAEVAQSPRYKITEKSQAVAFWCDPISGHATLYWYRQILGQGPELLVQFQDESVVDDSQLPKDRFSAERLKGVDSTLKIQPAELGDSAMYLCASSQTPGTGGSGELFFGEGSRLTVL.

This clonotype was counted between two and nine times. The rearrangement uses TRBV20-1 and TRBJ1-1; TRBD1 is a possible D gene (6 bases). The CDR3 is 13 amino acids. CDR1 and CDR2 (germline): DFQATT, SNEGSKA (reference sequence). V gave up 3 bases and J gave up 1 base, with 9 bases separating them. In DNA form, the CDR3 reads TGCAGTGCTAGGCCGACAGGGAACACTGAAGCTTTCTTT. It codes for CSARPTGNTEAFF.

The rearrangement links TRBV29-1 to TRBJ2-5; possibly TRBD1 for D (5 bases). This CDR3 comprises 15 residues. Germline assignment: CDR1 SQVTM and CDR2 ANQGSEA. The V and J ends lost 0 bases and 5 bases respectively, with 16 bases between them. The DNA of the CDR3 is TGCAGCGTTGAAGATGCCCAGGGCCCTAGGGAGACCCAGTACTTC. It translates to CSVEDAQGPRETQYF.

In its sample, this clonotype was seen a few times. This rearrangement joins TRBV20-1 to TRBJ2-1, with TRBD1 as a possible D gene (6 bases). The CDR3 spans 14 residues. V lost 5 bases, J lost 6 bases, and 17 bases lay in between. Germline CDR1 reads DFQATT; CDR2 reads SNEGSKA (reference sequence). The CDR3 sequence: CSAGGPAAPNEQFF. The CDR3 coding sequence is TGCAGTGCTGGGGGCCCGGCAGCCCCCAATGAGCAGTTCTTC.

This clonotype has ten or more counts. The V gene is TRBV4-2, the J gene TRBJ2-3; 9 nucleotides match TRBD1. Germline V lookup: CDR1 LGHNA, CDR2 YNFKEQ. After removal of 7 bases from V and 4 bases from J, the junction contained 9 bases not matched to a gene. The CDR3 covers 15 residues. The CDR3 protein is CASMGGTGYADTQYF. The CDR3 nucleotides read TGTGCCAGCATGGGCGGGACAGGGTACGCAGATACGCAGTATTTT.

The chain uses TRBV20-1 and TRBJ2-2; D may be TRBD1 (5 bases). Between the trimmed V and J ends, which lost 5 bases and 8 bases, there was a span of 27 bases. In germline, CDR1 is DFQATT, CDR2 SNEGSKA (reference sequence). The CDR3 sequence is 17 residues long. The CDR3 spells CSASPAAGIVGRGELFF. As DNA, the CDR3 is TGCAGTGCTTCTCCTGCCGCAGGGATAGTGGGAAGGGGGGAGCTGTTTTTT.

The gene calls are TRBV20-1 and TRBJ1-3; a weak D match, TRBD1 (5 bases). The CDR3 has 16 amino acids. The germline gives CDR1 DFQATT, CDR2 SNEGSKA (reference sequence). Trimming cost V 0 bases and J 0 bases, with 12 bases left between them. The CDR3 DNA reads as TGCAGTGCTAGAGATCGGACACCGAGCTCTGGAAACACCATATATTTT. This encodes CSARDRTPSSGNTIYF.